A selection of T cell receptor beta chains follows, all from one sample in a study of vaccination effects on CD4 cells after COVID-19. Some clones are missing from TCRdb's copy, which holds only in-frame ones; the method was immunoSEQ multiplex PCR. The sample contains about 28,000 clones, 73% of which appear only once. The antigens these receptors bind are not known. Specimen: CD4+ T cells from PBMCs cultured with HCoV-NL63 spike peptides, collected after COVID-19 vaccination. The receptors here all came from a human donor who received a COVID-19 vaccine. CDR3s include the opening cysteine and the closing phenylalanine or tryptophan. The order of the fields is D gene, clone size, J gene, V gene, CDR3 DNA, CDR3 protein. The D gene is left open where the match is weak. Where a row states a size, it is once, few, many or the class of an expanded clone; other rows omit it.

TRBD2 . TRBJ2-3 TRBV27 TGTGCCAGCAGTATACAGCGGGGGCCCAGCACAGATACGCAGTATTTT CASSIQRGPSTDTQYF
. . TRBJ1-2 TRBV6-1 TGTGCCAGCAGTGAAGCTCCCCTTTTGGGCTATGGCTACACCTTC CASSEAPLLGYGYTF
TRBD2 . TRBJ2-1 TRBV5-4 TGTGCCAGCAGCCCGGCTCGGGACTATAACAATGAGCAGTTCTTC CASSPARDYNNEQFF
TRBD1 once TRBJ2-2 TRBV9 TGTGCCAGCAGCCTTCGGACAGGGCCCACCGGGGAGCTGTTTTTT CASSLRTGPTGELFF
TRBD2 . TRBJ2-5 TRBV7-6 TGTGCCAGCAGCCTACGCATAAGCGGGGAAGAGACCCAGTACTTC CASSLRISGEETQYF
. . TRBJ1-1 TRBV12-5 TGTGCTAGCTCTGCCATGAACACTGAAGCTTTCTTT CASSAMNTEAFF
. few TRBJ1-4 TRBV6-5 TGTGCCAGCAGGGTTAATGATTTAGAAAAACTGTTTTTT CASRVNDLEKLFF
TRBD1 . TRBJ2-7 TRBV5-6 TGTGCCAGCAGCTTCCGGGACAGGCCCTCCTACGAGCAGTACTTC CASSFRDRPSYEQYF
. . TRBJ2-6 TRBV4-1 TGCGCCAGCAGCCAAGGGCGACAGAACTCTGGGGCCAACGTCCTGACTTTC CASSQGRQNSGANVLTF
. few TRBJ1-5 TRBV2 TGTGCCAGCAAGATGGGAGGACAGCCCCAGCATTTT CASKMGGQPQHF
. . TRBJ2-7 TRBV5-6 TGTGCCAGCAGCTTGACCTTGACCGAGCAGTACTTC CASSLTLTEQYF
. . TRBJ1-2 TRBV7-2 TGTGCCAGCAGCTTAAGTTCCGGGACGCTTGGCTACACCTTC CASSLSSGTLGYTF
TRBD2 . TRBJ2-1 TRBV6-2/TRBV6-3 TGTGCCAGCAGATACGGGGGACTAGCGGGGGGTGATGAGCAGTTCTTC CASRYGGLAGGDEQFF